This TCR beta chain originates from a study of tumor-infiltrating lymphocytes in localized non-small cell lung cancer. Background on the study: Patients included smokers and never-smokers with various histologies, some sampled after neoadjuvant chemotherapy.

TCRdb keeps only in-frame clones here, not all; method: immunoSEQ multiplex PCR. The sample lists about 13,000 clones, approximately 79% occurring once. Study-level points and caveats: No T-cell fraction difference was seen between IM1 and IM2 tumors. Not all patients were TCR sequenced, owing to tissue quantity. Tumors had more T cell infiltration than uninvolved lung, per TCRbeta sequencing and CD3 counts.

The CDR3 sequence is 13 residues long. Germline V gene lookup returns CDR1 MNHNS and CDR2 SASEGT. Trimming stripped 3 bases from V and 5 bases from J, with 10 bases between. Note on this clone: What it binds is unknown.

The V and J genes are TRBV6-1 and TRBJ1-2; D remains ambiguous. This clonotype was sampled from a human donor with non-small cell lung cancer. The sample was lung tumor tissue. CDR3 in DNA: TGTGCCAGCAGTGACACGGAAATATATGGCTACACCTTC. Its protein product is CASSDTEIYGYTF.